This record concerns one TCR beta chain sequence. The count of this clone is one. Its antigen target is currently unknown. Qualities for individual bases were not recorded, and no much larger clone is one base off. CDR1 LGHDT and CDR2 YNNKEL are derived from the germline V gene (reference sequence). A distance of 4 bases separates the germline ends of V and J, which lose 1 base and 4 bases respectively. The CDR3 goes from the cysteine to the phenylalanine over 13 residues. This entry keeps only the CDR3 DNA: 39 bases, framed from base 1. These data belong to a study of blood T cell repertoires in COVID-19 (dated by TCRdb to 2020 to 2022). With respect to the entire study: Samples covering the acute and convalescent phases of COVID-19 were provided by collaborators in the United States, Italy and Spain. The material from the prospective study consisted of cDNA or gDNA derived from T cells, B-cell-depleted T cells, or PBMCs. Subjects who had been exposed to COVID-19, were actively infected with it, or had recovered from it provided the deeply sampled blood TCRbeta repertoires that made up the dataset. A freely available public database, intended as a resource for researchers studying the immune response to SARS-CoV-2, is where the repertoires were released. The samples were drawn from two sources: the first 160 participants of the ongoing ImmuneRACE study, and 950 to 1,500 subjects contributed by 6 global collaborators. A de-identified subject ID, COVID-19 status, age in years and sex were almost always included in the sample metadata. HLA class I and class II types, where available, came from metadata supplied by the sample provider rather than from assay-based typing.

Points the paper makes about the study in general: The amount of clinical and demographic metadata varied by source and participant and was provided uncurated.

Each collaborating institution followed its own protocols to collect whole blood in K2EDTA tubes. For TCRbeta analysis, collaborators shipped samples as frozen whole blood, isolated PBMCs, or DNA extracted from either of those sample types. The immunoSEQ Assay, a bias-controlled multiplex PCR, was used to amplify TCRbeta CDR3 regions from genomic DNA. Per the authors' processing: Nucleated cell counts per sample were estimated from amplification of reference gene primers within the assay. To quantify the absolute abundance of each unique TCRbeta CDR3 rearrangement, sequence reads were collapsed and filtered. For each sample, productive Simpson clonality was calculated as the square root of Simpson's diversity index over productive rearrangements. TCRdb took over this immuneACCESS table, retaining in-frame rearrangements with V and J assigned. Such tables are incomplete; in checked studies, under half of the missing clones stem from an unresolved V gene, and the remainder is unexplained. V and J calls plus clone size are reproduced from that table; the DNA served to infer D and trimming. Counted in this sample were under 250,000 clones; less than 90% of them appeared once. 0.72% of the sample goes to the ten largest clones.

This TCR derives from a man aged 40-55 years with acute or convalescent COVID-19. The rearranged chain carries TRBV3-1 (or the pseudogene TRBV3-2) and TRBJ1-4, with the D gene too uncertain to name. Sequences were obtained from peripheral blood. The CDR3 loop reads CASSQAINEKLFF. At the DNA level, the sequence is TGTGCCAGCAGCCAAGCTATTAATGAAAAACTGTTTTTT.